Below, 30 T cell receptor beta chains from the same sample are listed, as sequenced in a study of blood T cell repertoires in COVID-19. Clones were read by immunoSEQ multiplex PCR, and TCRdb kept only the in-frame ones, dropping some. The table records 200,000 to 250,000 clones, 80% to 85% of them present only once. Material: peripheral blood. Every receptor here comes from a woman in her twenties or thirties who had recovered from COVID-19.

The chain combines TRBV9 with TRBJ2-7; 7 positions match TRBD1. The CDR3 loop spans 13 amino acids. The trim removed 0 bases at V and 4 bases at J, leaving 1 base unmatched. The V gene's germline CDR1 is SGDLS and CDR2 YYNGEE. CDR3 protein: CASSVAQGYEQYF. DNA for the CDR3: TGTGCCAGCAGCGTAGCACAGGGGTACGAGCAGTACTTC.

The gene calls are TRBV9 and TRBJ1-1, with D possibly being TRBD1 (5 bases). The V gene lost 0 bases and the J gene lost 0 bases, with 12 bases spanning the gap. Germline assignment: CDR1 SGDLS and CDR2 YYNGEE. CDR3 size: 16 residues. As DNA, the CDR3 is TGTGCCAGCAGCGTAGGGGGTTGGGGCATGAACACTGAAGCTTTCTTT. Translation: CASSVGGWGMNTEAFF.

Note on this clone: One end of the junction varies from germline; a read error may be responsible. This CDR3 reads CASSFRADTQETQYF. The CDR3 nucleotides are TGTGCTAGCAGCTTCAGAGCGGATACACAAGAGACCCAGTACTTC. The chain couples TRBV7-7 to TRBJ2-5, with D perhaps matching TRBD2 (5 bases). Germline values: CDR1 SSHAT, CDR2 FNYEAQ (reference sequence). This CDR3 is 15 amino acids long. Full variable domain (rest looked up from reference TRBV7-7 and TRBJ2-5): GAGVSQSPRYKVTKRGQDVTLRCDPISSHATLYWYQQALGQGPEFLTYFNYEAQPDKSGLPSDRFSAERPEGSISTLTIQRTEQRDSAMYRCASSFRADTQETQYFGPGTRLLVL.

The chain uses TRBV27 and TRBJ2-3; 7 bases match TRBD2. Trimming took 2 bases from V and 3 from J; bases not matched to a gene: 11. The germline V gene encodes CDR1 MNHEY and CDR2 SMNVEV (reference sequence). CDR3 size: 17 residues. DNA for the CDR3: TGTGCCAGCAGTTTAGAAGGCGGGAGTGGTGTGACAGATACGCAGTATTTT. Residues: CASSLEGGSGVTDTQYF.

In the case of this clone: Other DNA sequences in this specimen translate into the identical CDR3. The J gene is TRBJ2-7, the V gene TRBV3-1 (or the pseudogene TRBV3-2); the D is unclear. The CDR3 covers 15 residues. Trimming removed 0 bases at V and 3 bases at J, with 12 bases between. CDR1 and CDR2 from the germline V gene are LGHDT and YNNKEL (reference sequence). The CDR3 DNA reads as TGTGCCAGCAGCCAAGATACCCCCAACAGCTACGAGCAGTACTTC. Translation: CASSQDTPNSYEQYF.

The chain has TRBV30 and TRBJ1-1; D might be TRBD1 (5 bases). The CDR3 covers 14 residues. Trimming shortened V by 0 bases and J by 7 bases, and 15 bases separated the two germline ends. From germline, CDR1 is GTSNPN and CDR2 SVGIG (reference sequence). CDR3: CAWSVYRGDGEAFF. CDR3 DNA: TGTGCCTGGAGTGTATATCGGGGGGACGGTGAAGCTTTCTTT.

The chain carries TRBV2 and TRBJ1-1, with D hard to call. Trimming cost V 9 bases and J 3 bases, with 17 bases left between them. The CDR3 extends over 14 amino acids. CDR1 SNHLY and CDR2 FYNNEI come from the germline V gene. CDR3: CASSHGGEDTEAFF. The CDR3 nucleotides read TGTGCCAGTTCTCACGGCGGGGAGGACACTGAAGCTTTCTTT.

This clone was observed a single time. This rearrangement joins TRBV5-4 to TRBJ1-5, with no clear D. Trimming pared 7 bases from V and 8 bases from J, leaving 19 bases between. The CDR3 is 14 amino acids. Germline assignment: CDR1 SGHNT and CDR2 YYREEE (reference sequence). Written as DNA, the CDR3 is TGTGCCAGCCCTTCGGTAACCCTCGGGAAGCCCCAGCATTTT. As protein: CASPSVTLGKPQHF.

The V call is TRBV4-1, the J call TRBJ2-2; 7 nucleotides match TRBD2. Germline V gene data show CDR1 as MGHRA and CDR2 as YSYEKL. The J segment lost 5 bases and the V segment lost 2 bases, leaving 8 bases of the junction unmatched. There are 16 residues in the CDR3. The CDR3 spells CASSQRVRGRTGELFF. The CDR3 nucleotides are TGCGCCAGCAGCCAAAGAGTCCGCGGGAGAACCGGGGAGCTGTTTTTT.

The rearrangement uses TRBV6-4 and TRBJ1-1, with D perhaps TRBD1 (5 bases). V was shortened by 0 bases and J by 1 base, with 12 bases between the two germline ends. This CDR3 has 16 amino acids. CDR1 is MRHNA and CDR2 is SNTAGT in the germline V gene. CDR3 DNA: TGTGCCAGCAGTGACTCGACGGGGGAGGGGAACACTGAAGCTTTCTTT. It codes for CASSDSTGEGNTEAFF.

The chain carries TRBV7-6 and TRBJ1-1, with D unresolved. This CDR3 has 15 residues. Trimming cost V 0 bases and J 4 bases, with 12 bases left between them. CDR1 SGHVS and CDR2 FNYEAQ come from the germline V gene. CDR3 amino acids: CASSLARSGGTEAFF. DNA of the CDR3: TGTGCCAGCAGCTTAGCGCGATCAGGTGGCACTGAAGCTTTCTTT.

The J gene is TRBJ2-5, the V gene TRBV11-3, with 9 bases identical to TRBD1. Per the germline V gene, CDR1 is SGHNT and CDR2 is YENEEA. This CDR3 is 15 amino acids long. V gave up 2 bases and J gave up 5 bases; unmatched junction bases: 6. The CDR3 loop reads CASSLLTGGMETQYF. The CDR3 DNA reads TGTGCCAGCAGCTTATTAACAGGGGGCATGGAGACCCAGTACTTC.

The rearrangement joins TRBV11-2 to TRBJ2-1; TRBD2 matches at 11 bases. The germline CDR1 and CDR2 sequences are SGHAT and FQNNGV. The CDR3 runs to 17 residues. V lost 1 base, J lost 1 base, and 3 bases stayed unmatched. The DNA of the CDR3 is TGTGCCAGCAGCTTAGGACTAGCGGGAACTTCCTACAATGAGCAGTTCTTC. Encoded protein: CASSLGLAGTSYNEQFF. Using reference TRBV11-2 and TRBJ2-1 for the parts outside the CDR3, the full variable domain is EAGVAQSPRYKIIEKRQSVAFWCNPISGHATLYWYQQILGQGPKLLIQFQNNGVVDDSQLPKDRFSAERLKGVDSTLKIQPAKLEDSAVYLCASSLGLAGTSYNEQFFGPGTRLTVL.

Comment on this clone: The junction departs from the called germline gene at one end, perhaps through a read error. The chain uses TRBV29-1 and TRBJ1-2, with 7 positions matching TRBD1. CDR1 and CDR2 from the germline V gene are SQVTM and ANQGSEA. The CDR3 extends over 12 amino acids. The CDR3 sequence is CSVPLTGSKPFF. In DNA form, the CDR3 reads TGCAGCGTTCCGTTGACAGGGTCTAAGCCTTTCTTC.

The chain uses TRBV25-1 and TRBJ2-2; 9 bases are shared with TRBD1. After removal of 0 bases from V and 3 bases from J, the junction contained 5 bases not matched to a gene. The germline CDR1 and CDR2 sequences are MGHDK and SYGVNS. The CDR3 has 17 amino acids. The chain's CDR3 is CASSEYRRQGDTGELFF. CDR3 coding DNA: TGTGCCAGCAGTGAATATAGGAGACAGGGGGACACCGGGGAGCTGTTTTTT.

The chain employs TRBV28 and TRBJ2-7, with a tentative D call TRBD2 (6 bases). The V end was cut by 6 bases, the J end by 1 base, with 10 bases between. Germline V gene lookup returns CDR1 MDHEN and CDR2 SYDVKM. The CDR3 consists of 13 residues. CDR3 residues: CASRVAVSYEQYF. The CDR3 bases are TGTGCCAGCAGAGTAGCGGTTTCCTACGAGCAGTACTTC.

CDR3 loop: CATSDPMVGSYGYTF. The CDR3 DNA reads TGTGCCACCAGTGACCCCATGGTAGGGAGCTATGGCTACACCTTC. The J gene is TRBJ1-2, the V gene TRBV24-1; D remains unclear. CDR1 and CDR2 (germline): KGHDR, SFDVKD. Between the trimmed V and J ends, which lost 4 bases and 4 bases, there was a span of 15 bases. The CDR3 runs to 15 residues.

The rearrangement joins TRBV5-4 to TRBJ2-7; 9 positions agree with TRBD1. CDR1 and CDR2 from the germline V gene are SGHNT and YYREEE (reference sequence). The CDR3 covers 14 residues. V shed 5 bases, J shed 4 bases, and the junction held 7 bases outside the gene matches. The CDR3 sequence is CASRFGTGPYEQYF. CDR3 DNA: TGTGCCAGCAGGTTCGGGACAGGGCCTTACGAGCAGTACTTC.

The rearrangement uses TRBV19 and TRBJ2-7, with D maybe TRBD1 (6 bases). This CDR3 is built from 14 residues. Germline CDR1 LNHDA, CDR2 SQIVND (reference sequence). Trimming left V 6 bases short and J 3 bases short, with 15 bases between. In DNA form, the CDR3 reads TGTGCCAGTAGGGGCTGGGACACTAACTACGAGCAGTACTTC. It encodes CASRGWDTNYEQYF.

The CDR3 loop reads CASSLDRGQETQYF. The DNA for the CDR3 is TGTGCCAGCAGCTTGGACAGGGGGCAGGAGACCCAGTACTTC. The rearrangement uses TRBV7-2 and TRBJ2-5, with 11 bases identical to TRBD1. V dropped 3 bases and J dropped 5; count of bases not matched to a gene: 2. Germline loops: CDR1 SGHTA, CDR2 FQGNSA. This CDR3 is 14 amino acids long.

The chain joins TRBV6-5 to TRBJ1-4, with 9 bases fitting TRBD1. The junction had 12 bases not matched to a gene; V was cut back by 8 bases and J by 8 bases. Germline CDR1 MNHEY, CDR2 SVGAGI. The CDR3 runs 15 residues. CDR3 residues: CASSPGQGWGEKLFF. The CDR3 nucleotides read TGTGCCAGCTCTCCGGGACAGGGTTGGGGGGAAAAACTGTTTTTT.

The rearrangement uses TRBV9 and TRBJ2-1; the match to TRBD1 covers 8 bases. Germline V gives CDR1 SGDLS, CDR2 YYNGEE. Trimming cost V 4 bases and J 4 bases; bases outside gene matches: 10. This CDR3 has 16 amino acids. The CDR3 spells CASSKGQDLPYNEQFF. In DNA, the CDR3 is TGTGCCAGCAGCAAGGGACAGGACCTGCCTTACAATGAGCAGTTCTTC.

The CDR3 loop reads CASSQTSGSFGELFF. The CDR3 DNA follows: TGCGCCAGCAGCCAAACTAGCGGGAGCTTCGGGGAGCTGTTTTTT. V gene TRBV5-1 combines with J gene TRBJ2-2; 11 bases align to TRBD2. The CDR3 is 15 residues long. V lost 4 bases and J lost 7; bases outside the gene matches: 6. Looked up from germline, CDR1 is SGHRS and CDR2 is YFSETQ. Complete variable domain (other parts from reference TRBV5-1 and TRBJ2-2): KAGVTQTPRYLIKTRGQQVTLSCSPISGHRSVSWYQQTPGQGLQFLFEYFSETQRNKGNFPGRFSGRQFSNSRSEMNVSTLELGDSALYLCASSQTSGSFGELFFGEGSRLTVL.

V gene TRBV29-1 combines with J gene TRBJ2-3, with 11 bases fitting TRBD1. Germline-derived CDR1 and CDR2 are SQVTM and ANQGSEA. The length of the CDR3 is 13 residues. The trim removed 7 bases at V and 5 bases at J, leaving 5 bases unmatched. The CDR3 reads CSGGQGAEDTQYF. CDR3 nucleotides: TGCAGCGGAGGACAGGGGGCAGAAGATACGCAGTATTTT.

This chain joins TRBV6-5 and TRBJ2-3; D perhaps matches TRBD2 (7 bases). The V end was cut by 6 bases, the J end by 1 base, with 14 bases between. The CDR3 loop spans 15 amino acids. Germline assignment: CDR1 MNHEY and CDR2 SVGAGI. CDR3 residues: CASSPEGGGTDTQYF. The CDR3 DNA reads as TGTGCCAGCAGCCCCGAGGGGGGGGGCACAGATACGCAGTATTTT.

This chain links TRBV19 with TRBJ1-1, with 8 bases lining up with TRBD1. V shed 3 bases and J 0 bases; nucleotides not matched to a gene: 9. The CDR3 covers 17 residues. Germline V CDR1 and CDR2: LNHDA, SQIVND (reference sequence). CDR3 sequence: CASSIPPRQGMNTEAFF. CDR3 DNA: TGTGCCAGTAGTATCCCACCACGACAGGGGATGAACACTGAAGCTTTCTTT.

The chain employs TRBV15 and TRBJ1-4; D perhaps matches TRBD1 (5 bases). The germline V gene has CDR1 LNHNV and CDR2 YYDKDF (reference sequence). There are 16 residues in the CDR3. V lost 2 bases and J 8 bases, leaving 18 bases between the germline ends. CDR3 bases: TGTGCCACCAGCAGATCAGACAGACCGGGGGAGGAAAAACTGTTTTTT. It encodes CATSRSDRPGEEKLFF.

The rearrangement joins TRBV5-4 to TRBJ2-7; 7 positions match TRBD1. CDR1 SGHNT and CDR2 YYREEE come from the germline V gene (reference sequence). V lost 0 bases, J lost 0 bases, and 9 bases stayed unmatched. There are 17 residues in the CDR3. CDR3: CASSLGKQGQSSYEQYF. CDR3 sequence (DNA): TGTGCCAGCAGCTTGGGGAAACAGGGGCAAAGCTCCTACGAGCAGTACTTC. Full variable domain (remainder filled in from reference TRBV5-4 and TRBJ2-7): ETGVTQSPTHLIKTRGQQVTLRCSSQSGHNTVSWYQQALGQGPQFIFQYYREEENGRGNFPPRFSGLQFPNYSSELNVNALELDDSALYLCASSLGKQGQSSYEQYFGPGTRLTVT.

The chain employs TRBV6-5 and TRBJ1-2; 7 nucleotides match TRBD1. CDR3 length: 15 amino acids. Unmatched junction bases numbered 13, after V lost 4 bases and J lost 8 bases. Germline V gene sequence: CDR1 MNHEY, CDR2 SVGAGI. This CDR3 reads CASSSNLDRVRGYTF. The CDR3 DNA follows: TGTGCCAGCAGTTCTAATCTCGACAGGGTGAGGGGCTACACCTTC.

The chain uses TRBV6-2 or TRBV6-3 and TRBJ2-5, with TRBD2 matching over 7 bases. The CDR3 contains 17 residues. CDR1 MNHEY and CDR2 SVGEGT come from the germline V gene. The junction had 14 bases not matched to a gene; V was cut back by 4 bases and J by 3 bases. The CDR3 region is CASSFPTSGETEETQYF. The CDR3 nucleotides read TGTGCCAGCAGTTTTCCCACCAGCGGGGAGACCGAAGAGACCCAGTACTTC.